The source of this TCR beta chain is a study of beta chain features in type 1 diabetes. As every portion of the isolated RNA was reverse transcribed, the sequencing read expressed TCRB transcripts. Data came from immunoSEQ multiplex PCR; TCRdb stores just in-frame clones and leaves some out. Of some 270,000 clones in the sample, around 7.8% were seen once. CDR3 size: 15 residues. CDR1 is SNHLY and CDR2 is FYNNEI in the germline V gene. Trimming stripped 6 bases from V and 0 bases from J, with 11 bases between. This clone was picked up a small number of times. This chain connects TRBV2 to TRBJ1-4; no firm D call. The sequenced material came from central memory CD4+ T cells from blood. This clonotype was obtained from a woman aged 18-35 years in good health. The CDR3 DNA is TGTGCCAGCAGGAGGACGGTTGCAACTAATGAAAAACTGTTTTTT. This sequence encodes CASRRTVATNEKLFF.